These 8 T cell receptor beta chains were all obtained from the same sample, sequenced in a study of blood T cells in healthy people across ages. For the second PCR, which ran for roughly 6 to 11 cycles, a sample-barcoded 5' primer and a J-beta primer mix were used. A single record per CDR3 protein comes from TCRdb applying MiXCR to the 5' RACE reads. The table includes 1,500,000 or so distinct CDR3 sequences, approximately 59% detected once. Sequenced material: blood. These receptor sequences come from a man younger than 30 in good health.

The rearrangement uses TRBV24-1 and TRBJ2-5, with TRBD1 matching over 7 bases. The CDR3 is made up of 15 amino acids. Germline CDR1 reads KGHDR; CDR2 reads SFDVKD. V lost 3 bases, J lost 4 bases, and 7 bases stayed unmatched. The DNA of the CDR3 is TGTGCCACCAGTGATCCCAAAACAGGGGTAGAGACCCAGTACTTC. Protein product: CATSDPKTGVETQYF.

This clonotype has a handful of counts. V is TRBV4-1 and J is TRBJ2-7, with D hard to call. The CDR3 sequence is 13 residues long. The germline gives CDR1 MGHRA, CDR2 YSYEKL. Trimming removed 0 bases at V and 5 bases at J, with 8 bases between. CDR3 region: CASSQEPADEQYF. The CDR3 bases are TGCGCCAGCAGCCAAGAGCCCGCCGACGAGCAGTACTTC.

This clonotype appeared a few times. The CDR3 DNA reads as TGTGCCAGCAGCGCCACCCAGCAGGCGTATACGCAGTATTTT. This encodes CASSATQQAYTQYF. The chain has TRBV14 and TRBJ2-3; D remains ambiguous. Germline V lookup: CDR1 SGHDN, CDR2 FVKESK. Trimming took off 5 bases at V and 7 bases at J, with 16 bases between the two ends. There are 14 residues in the CDR3.

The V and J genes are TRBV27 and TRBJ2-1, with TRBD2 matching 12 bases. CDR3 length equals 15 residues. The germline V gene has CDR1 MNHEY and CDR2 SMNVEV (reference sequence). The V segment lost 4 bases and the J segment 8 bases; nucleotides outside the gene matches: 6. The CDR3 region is CASSSPSSGRDEQFF. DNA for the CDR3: TGTGCCAGCAGTTCCCCCTCTAGCGGGAGGGATGAGCAGTTCTTC.

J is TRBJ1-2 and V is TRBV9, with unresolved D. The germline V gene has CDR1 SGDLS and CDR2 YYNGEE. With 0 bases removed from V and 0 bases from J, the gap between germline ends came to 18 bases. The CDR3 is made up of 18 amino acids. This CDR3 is CASSVALLSGPTNYGYTF. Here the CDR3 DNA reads TGTGCCAGCAGCGTAGCTCTTTTGTCAGGACCCACTAACTATGGCTACACCTTC.

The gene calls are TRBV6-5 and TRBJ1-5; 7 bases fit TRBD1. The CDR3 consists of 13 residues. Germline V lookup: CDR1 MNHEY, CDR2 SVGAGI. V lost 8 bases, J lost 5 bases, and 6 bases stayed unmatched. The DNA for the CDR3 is TGTGCCAGCCGGCGACAGGGCGATCAGCCCCAGCATTTT. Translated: CASRRQGDQPQHF.

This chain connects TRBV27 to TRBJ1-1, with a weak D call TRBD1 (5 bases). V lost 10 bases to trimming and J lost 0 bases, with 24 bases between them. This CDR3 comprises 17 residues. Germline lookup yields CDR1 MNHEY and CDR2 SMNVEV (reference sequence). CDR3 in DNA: TGTGCCATCAGAGGGGCAGCCTGGGCCACTATGAACACTGAAGCTTTCTTT. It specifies CAIRGAAWATMNTEAFF.

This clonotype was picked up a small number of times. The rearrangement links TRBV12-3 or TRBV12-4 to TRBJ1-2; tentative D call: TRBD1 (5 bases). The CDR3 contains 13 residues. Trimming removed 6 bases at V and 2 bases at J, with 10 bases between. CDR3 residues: CASRQTENYGYTF. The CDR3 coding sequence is TGTGCCAGCAGACAGACAGAGAACTATGGCTACACCTTC.